The subject of this entry is one T cell receptor (beta chain). Assay used: immunoSEQ multiplex PCR; TCRdb lists only in-frame clones, some missing. The repertoire has tens of thousands of clones, 80% to 90% of them found once; the top ten carry under 2.5%. This entry belongs to a study of T cell clones after liver transplantation. V shed 5 bases and J shed 5 bases, with 11 bases lying between them. Germline assignment: CDR1 SGHNT and CDR2 YYREEE (reference sequence). The CDR3 contains 13 residues. The rearrangement uses TRBV5-4 and TRBJ2-1, with D unresolved. This receptor was obtained from a human patient who received a liver transplant. T cells may partly derive from the graft donor. The sequencing here drew on CD4+ T cells from blood, taken less than 50 months after liver transplant. As DNA, the CDR3 is TGTGCCAGCAGTTCACGCACAAACAATGAGCAGTTCTTC. Translated, it gives CASSSRTNNEQFF.